This TCR beta chain was profiled in a study of STAT3 mutations in large granular lymphocyte leukemia. This clone turned up a few times. Its antigen is not identified. The study, taken as a whole, reports: At least one immunodominant TCR beta clonotype appeared in every T-cell large granular lymphocyte leukemia patient.

This CDR3 contains 11 residues. Trimming cost V 10 bases and J 7 bases, with 14 bases left between them. Germline-derived CDR1 and CDR2 are SGHDT and YYEEEE. Produced via immunoSEQ multiplex PCR; TCRdb's table is partial and in-frame only. The sample consists of tens of thousands of clones, approximately 78% of them appearing once. Sequencing input: PBMCs. The TCR was taken from a human donor with T large granular lymphocyte leukemia. Some clones in this sample may be carry-over from other donors' samples. The rearrangement joins TRBV5-6 to TRBJ1-1, with D perhaps matching TRBD1 (5 bases). This CDR3 reads CASQRRGEAFF. The CDR3 nucleotides are TGTGCCTCTCAGAGGAGGGGTGAAGCTTTCTTT. Filled out from reference TRBV5-6 and TRBJ1-1, the complete variable domain reads DAGVTQSPTHLIKTRGQQVTLRCSPKSGHDTVSWYQQALGQGPQFIFQYYEEEERQRGNFPDRFSGHQFPNYSSELNVNALLLGDSALYLCASQRRGEAFFGQGTRLTVV.